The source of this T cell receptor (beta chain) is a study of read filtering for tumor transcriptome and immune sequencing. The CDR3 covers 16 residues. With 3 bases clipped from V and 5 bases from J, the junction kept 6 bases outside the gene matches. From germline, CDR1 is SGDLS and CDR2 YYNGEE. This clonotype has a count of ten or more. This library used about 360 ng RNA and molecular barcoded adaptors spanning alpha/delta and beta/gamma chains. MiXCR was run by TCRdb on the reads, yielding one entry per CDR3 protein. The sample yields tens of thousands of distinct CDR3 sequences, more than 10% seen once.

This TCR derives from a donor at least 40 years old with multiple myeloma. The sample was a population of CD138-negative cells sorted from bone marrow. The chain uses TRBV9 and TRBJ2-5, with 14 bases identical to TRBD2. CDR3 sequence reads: CASSATSGRAGETQYF. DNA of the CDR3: TGTGCCAGCAGCGCGACTAGCGGGAGGGCCGGGGAGACCCAGTACTTC.